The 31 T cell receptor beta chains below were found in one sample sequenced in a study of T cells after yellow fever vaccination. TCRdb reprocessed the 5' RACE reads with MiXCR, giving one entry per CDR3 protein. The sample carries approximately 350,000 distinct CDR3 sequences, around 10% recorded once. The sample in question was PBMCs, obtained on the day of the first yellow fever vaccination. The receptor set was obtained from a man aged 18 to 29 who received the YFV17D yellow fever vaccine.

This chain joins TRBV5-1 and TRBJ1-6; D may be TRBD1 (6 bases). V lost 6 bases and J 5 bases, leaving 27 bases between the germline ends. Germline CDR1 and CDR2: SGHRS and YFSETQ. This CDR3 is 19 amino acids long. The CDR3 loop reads CASIRCPKPGEKNNSPLHF. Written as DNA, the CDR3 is TGCGCCAGCATTCGGTGTCCAAAGCCAGGGGAAAAGAATAATTCACCCCTCCACTTT.

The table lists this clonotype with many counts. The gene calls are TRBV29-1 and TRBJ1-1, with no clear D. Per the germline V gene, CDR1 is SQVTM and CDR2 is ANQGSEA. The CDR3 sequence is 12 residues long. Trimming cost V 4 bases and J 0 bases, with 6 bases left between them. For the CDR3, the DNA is TGCAGCGTTGCCAGGATGAACACTGAAGCTTTCTTT. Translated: CSVARMNTEAFF.

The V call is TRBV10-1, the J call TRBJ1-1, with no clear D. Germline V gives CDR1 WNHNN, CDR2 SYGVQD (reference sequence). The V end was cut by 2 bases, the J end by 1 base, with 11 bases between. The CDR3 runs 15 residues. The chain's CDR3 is CASSEAGEGNTEAFF. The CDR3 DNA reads TGCGCCAGCAGTGAGGCCGGGGAAGGGAACACTGAAGCTTTCTTT.

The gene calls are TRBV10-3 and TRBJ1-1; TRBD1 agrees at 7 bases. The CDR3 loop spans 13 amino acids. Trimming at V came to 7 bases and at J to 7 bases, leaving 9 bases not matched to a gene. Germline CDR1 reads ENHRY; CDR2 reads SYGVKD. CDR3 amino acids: CAINQGQDFEAFF. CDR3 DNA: TGTGCCATCAATCAAGGACAGGACTTTGAAGCTTTCTTT.

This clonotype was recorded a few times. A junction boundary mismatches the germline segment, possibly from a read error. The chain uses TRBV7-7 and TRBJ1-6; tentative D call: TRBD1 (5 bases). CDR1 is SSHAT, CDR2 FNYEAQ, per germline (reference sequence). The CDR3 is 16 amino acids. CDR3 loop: CASSLESAGGNSPLHF. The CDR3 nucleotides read TGTGCTAGCAGCTTAGAGTCCGCCGGGGGAAATTCACCCCTCCACTTT.

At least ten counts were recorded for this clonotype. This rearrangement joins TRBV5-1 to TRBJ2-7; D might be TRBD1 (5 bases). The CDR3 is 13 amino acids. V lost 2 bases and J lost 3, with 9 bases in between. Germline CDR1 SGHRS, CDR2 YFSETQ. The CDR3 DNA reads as TGCGCCAGCAGCTTTCTCGACAGCTACGAGCAGTACGTC. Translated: CASSFLDSYEQYV.

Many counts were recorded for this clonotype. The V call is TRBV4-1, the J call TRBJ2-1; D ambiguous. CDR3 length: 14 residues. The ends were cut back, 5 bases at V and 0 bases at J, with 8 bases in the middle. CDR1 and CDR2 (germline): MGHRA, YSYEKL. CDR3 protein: CASSGHHSYNEQFF. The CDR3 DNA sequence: TGCGCCAGCAGCGGGCACCACTCCTACAATGAGCAGTTCTTC.

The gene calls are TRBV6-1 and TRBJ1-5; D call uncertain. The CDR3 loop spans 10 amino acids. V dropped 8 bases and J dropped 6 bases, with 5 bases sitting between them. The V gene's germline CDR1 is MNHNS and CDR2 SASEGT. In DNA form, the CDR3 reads TGTGCCAGCGTCCTTCAGCCCCAGCATTTT. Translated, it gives CASVLQPQHF.

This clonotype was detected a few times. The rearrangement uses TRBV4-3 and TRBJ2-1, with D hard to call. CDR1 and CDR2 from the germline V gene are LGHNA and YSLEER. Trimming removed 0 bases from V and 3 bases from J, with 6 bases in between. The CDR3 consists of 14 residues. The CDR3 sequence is CASSQDRYYNEQFF. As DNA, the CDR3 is TGCGCCAGCAGCCAAGACCGCTACTACAATGAGCAGTTCTTC.

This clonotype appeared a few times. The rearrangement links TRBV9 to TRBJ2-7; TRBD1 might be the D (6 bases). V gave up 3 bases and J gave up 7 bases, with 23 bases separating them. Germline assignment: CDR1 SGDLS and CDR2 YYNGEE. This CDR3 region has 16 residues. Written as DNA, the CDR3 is TGTGCCAGCAGCGGGGGTGTGACAGGTAGCTCTCGGGAGCAGTACTTC. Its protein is CASSGGVTGSSREQYF.

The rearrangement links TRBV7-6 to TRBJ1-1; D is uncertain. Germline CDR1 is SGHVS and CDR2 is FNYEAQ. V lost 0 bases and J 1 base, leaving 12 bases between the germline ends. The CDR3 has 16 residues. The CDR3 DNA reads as TGTGCCAGCAGCTTAGCTGGGGTTTTGAGGAACACTGAAGCTTTCTTT. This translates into CASSLAGVLRNTEAFF.

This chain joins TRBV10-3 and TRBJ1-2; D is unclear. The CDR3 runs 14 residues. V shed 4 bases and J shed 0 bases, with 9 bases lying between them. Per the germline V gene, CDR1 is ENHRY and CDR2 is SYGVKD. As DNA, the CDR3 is TGTGCCATCAGTGCTACAGATACTAACTATGGCTACACCTTC. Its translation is CAISATDTNYGYTF.

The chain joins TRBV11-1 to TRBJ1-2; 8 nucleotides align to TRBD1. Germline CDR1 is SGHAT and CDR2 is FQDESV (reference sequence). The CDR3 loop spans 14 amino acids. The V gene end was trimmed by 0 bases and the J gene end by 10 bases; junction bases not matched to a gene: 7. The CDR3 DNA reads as TGTGCCAGCAGCTTAGCGGGGACAGGAGTCCCCTACACCTTC. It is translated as CASSLAGTGVPYTF.

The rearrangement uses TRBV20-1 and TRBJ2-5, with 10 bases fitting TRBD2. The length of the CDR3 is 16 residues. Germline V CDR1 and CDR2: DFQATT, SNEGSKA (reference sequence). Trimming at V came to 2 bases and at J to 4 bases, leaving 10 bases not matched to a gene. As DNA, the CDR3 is TGCAGTGCTAGAAAAGCGGGGGGGCTTTTCCGAGAGACCCAGTACTTC. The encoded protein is CSARKAGGLFRETQYF.

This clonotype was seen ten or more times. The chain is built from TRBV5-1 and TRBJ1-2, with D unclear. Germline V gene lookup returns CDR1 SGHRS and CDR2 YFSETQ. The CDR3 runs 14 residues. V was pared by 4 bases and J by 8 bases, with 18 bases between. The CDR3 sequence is CASSPSVGSGGYTF. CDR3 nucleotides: TGCGCCAGCAGCCCCTCGGTGGGATCTGGAGGCTACACCTTC.

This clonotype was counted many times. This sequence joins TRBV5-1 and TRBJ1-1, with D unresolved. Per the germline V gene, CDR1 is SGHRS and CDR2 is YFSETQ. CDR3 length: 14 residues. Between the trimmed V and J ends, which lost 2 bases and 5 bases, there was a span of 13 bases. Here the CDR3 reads CASSFGGSETEAFF. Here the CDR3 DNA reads TGCGCCAGCAGCTTTGGAGGGTCGGAGACTGAAGCTTTCTTT.

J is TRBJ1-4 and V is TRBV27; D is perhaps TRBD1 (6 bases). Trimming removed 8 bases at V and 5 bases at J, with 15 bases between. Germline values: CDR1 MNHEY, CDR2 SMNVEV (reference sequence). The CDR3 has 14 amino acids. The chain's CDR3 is CASGRSGGNEKLFF. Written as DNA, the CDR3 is TGTGCCAGCGGTCGGTCGGGGGGCAATGAAAAACTGTTTTTT.

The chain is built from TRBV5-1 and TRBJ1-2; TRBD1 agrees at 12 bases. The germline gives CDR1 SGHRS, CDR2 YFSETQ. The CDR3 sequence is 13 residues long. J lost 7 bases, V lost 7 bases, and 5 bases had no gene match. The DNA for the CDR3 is TGCGCCAGCTCGGGACAGGGGGCCGGTGGCTACACCTTC. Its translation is CASSGQGAGGYTF. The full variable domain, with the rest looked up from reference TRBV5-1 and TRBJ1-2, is KAGVTQTPRYLIKTRGQQVTLSCSPISGHRSVSWYQQTPGQGLQFLFEYFSETQRNKGNFPGRFSGRQFSNSRSEMNVSTLELGDSALYLCASSGQGAGGYTFGSGTRLTVV.

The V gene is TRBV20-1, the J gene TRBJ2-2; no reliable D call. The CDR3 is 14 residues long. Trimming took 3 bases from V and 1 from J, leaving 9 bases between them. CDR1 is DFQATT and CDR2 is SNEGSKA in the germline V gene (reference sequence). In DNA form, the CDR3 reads TGCAGTGCTAGGGAGACCCGGAACACCGGGGAGCTGTTTTTT. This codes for CSARETRNTGELFF.

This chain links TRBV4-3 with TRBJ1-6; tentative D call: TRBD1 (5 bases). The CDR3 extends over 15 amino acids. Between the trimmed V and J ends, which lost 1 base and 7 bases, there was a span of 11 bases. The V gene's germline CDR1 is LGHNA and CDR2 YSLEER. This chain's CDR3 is CASSQVRTSNSPLHF. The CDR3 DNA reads TGCGCCAGCAGCCAAGTTAGGACATCGAATTCACCCCTCCACTTT.

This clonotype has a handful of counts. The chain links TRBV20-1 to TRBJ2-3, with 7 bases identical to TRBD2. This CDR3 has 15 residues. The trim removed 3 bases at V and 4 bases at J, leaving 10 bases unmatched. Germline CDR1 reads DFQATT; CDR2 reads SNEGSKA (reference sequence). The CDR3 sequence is CSASLRRGRADTQYF. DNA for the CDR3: TGCAGTGCTAGTCTGCGGCGGGGGAGAGCAGATACGCAGTATTTT.

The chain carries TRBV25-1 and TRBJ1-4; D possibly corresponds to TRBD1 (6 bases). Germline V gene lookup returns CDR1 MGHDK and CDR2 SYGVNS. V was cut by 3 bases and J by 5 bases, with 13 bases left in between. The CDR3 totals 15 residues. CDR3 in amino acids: CASSDLGGGNEKLFF. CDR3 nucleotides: TGTGCCAGCAGTGATCTGGGGGGCGGGAATGAAAAACTGTTTTTT.

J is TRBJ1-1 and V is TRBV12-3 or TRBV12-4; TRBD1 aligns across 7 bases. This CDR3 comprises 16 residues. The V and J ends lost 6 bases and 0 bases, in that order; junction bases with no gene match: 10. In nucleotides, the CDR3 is TGTGCCAGCAGAGGAGGACAGGTTCTCATGAACACTGAAGCTTTCTTT. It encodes CASRGGQVLMNTEAFF.

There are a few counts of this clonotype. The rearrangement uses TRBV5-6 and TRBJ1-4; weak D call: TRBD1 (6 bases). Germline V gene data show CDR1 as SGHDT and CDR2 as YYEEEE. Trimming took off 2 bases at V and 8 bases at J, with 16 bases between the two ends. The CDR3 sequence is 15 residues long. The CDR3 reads CASSFTAGAKEKLFF. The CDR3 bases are TGTGCCAGCAGCTTTACGGCAGGGGCCAAGGAAAAACTGTTTTTT. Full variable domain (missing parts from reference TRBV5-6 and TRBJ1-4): DAGVTQSPTHLIKTRGQQVTLRCSPKSGHDTVSWYQQALGQGPQFIFQYYEEEERQRGNFPDRFSGHQFPNYSSELNVNALLLGDSALYLCASSFTAGAKEKLFFGSGTQLSVL.

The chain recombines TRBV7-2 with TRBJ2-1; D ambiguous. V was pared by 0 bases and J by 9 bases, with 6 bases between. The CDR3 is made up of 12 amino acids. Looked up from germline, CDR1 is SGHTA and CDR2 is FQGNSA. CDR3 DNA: TGTGCCAGCAGCTTAGCGCGTAGTGAGCAGTTCTTC. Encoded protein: CASSLARSEQFF. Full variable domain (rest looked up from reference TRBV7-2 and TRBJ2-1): GAGVSQSPSNKVTEKGKDVELRCDPISGHTALYWYRQSLGQGLEFLIYFQGNSAPDKSGLPSDRFSAERTGGSVSTLTIQRTQQEDSAVYLCASSLARSEQFFGPGTRLTVL.

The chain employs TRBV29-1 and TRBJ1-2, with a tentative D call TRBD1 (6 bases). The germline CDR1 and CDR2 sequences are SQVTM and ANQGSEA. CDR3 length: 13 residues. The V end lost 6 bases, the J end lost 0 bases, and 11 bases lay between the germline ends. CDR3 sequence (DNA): TGCAGCGTGGGGACACCCACTAACTATGGCTACACCTTC. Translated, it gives CSVGTPTNYGYTF. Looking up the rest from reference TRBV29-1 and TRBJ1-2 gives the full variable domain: SAVISQKPSRDICQRGTSLTIQCQVDSQVTMMFWYRQQPGQSLTLIATANQGSEATYESGFVIDKFPISRPNLTFSTLTVSNMSPEDSSIYLCSVGTPTNYGYTFGSGTRLTVV.

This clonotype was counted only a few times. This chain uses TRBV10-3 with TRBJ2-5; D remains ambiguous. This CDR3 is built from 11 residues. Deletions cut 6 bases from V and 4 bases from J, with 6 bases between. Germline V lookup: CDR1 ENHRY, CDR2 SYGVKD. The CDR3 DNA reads TGTGCCATCAGGGCTAGAGAGACCCAGTACTTC. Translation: CAIRARETQYF.

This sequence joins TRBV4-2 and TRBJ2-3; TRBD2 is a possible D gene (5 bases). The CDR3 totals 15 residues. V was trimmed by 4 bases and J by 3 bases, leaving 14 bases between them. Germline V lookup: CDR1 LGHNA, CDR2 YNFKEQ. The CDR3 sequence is CASSPLDPGTDTQYF. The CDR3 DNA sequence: TGTGCCAGCAGCCCCCTTGACCCGGGGACAGATACGCAGTATTTT.

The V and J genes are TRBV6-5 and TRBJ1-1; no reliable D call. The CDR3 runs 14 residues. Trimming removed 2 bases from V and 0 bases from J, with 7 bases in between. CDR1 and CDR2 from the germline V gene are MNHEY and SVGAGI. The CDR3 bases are TGTGCCAGCAGTTACGGTGGGGTGAACACTGAAGCTTTCTTT. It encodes CASSYGGVNTEAFF.

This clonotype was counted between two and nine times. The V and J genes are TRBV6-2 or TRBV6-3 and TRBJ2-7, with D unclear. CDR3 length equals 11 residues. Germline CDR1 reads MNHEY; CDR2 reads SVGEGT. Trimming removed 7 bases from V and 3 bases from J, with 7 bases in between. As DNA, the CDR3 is TGTGCCAGCACCCTTGGCTACGAGCAGTACTTC. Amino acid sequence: CASTLGYEQYF.

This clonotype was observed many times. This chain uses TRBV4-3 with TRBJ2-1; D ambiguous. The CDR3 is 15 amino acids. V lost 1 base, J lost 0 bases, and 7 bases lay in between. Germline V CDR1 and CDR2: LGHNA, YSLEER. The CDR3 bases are TGCGCCAGCAGCCAAGGCACGAGCTCCTACAATGAGCAGTTCTTC. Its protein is CASSQGTSSYNEQFF.